The sequence of this TCR beta chain was determined in a study of blood T cell repertoires in COVID-19. The wider study: COVID-19 samples collected from the United States, Italy and Spain covered acute and convalescent phases. T cells, B-cell-depleted T cells, or PBMCs provided the cDNA or gDNA that served as material.

Recovery among Cohort 3 donors was established by two negative PCRs, clearance, or symptom resolution. Original processing methods: Amplified reference gene primers provided the basis for estimating nucleated cell counts. TCRdb keeps only in-frame clones here, not all; method: immunoSEQ multiplex PCR. V and J calls and clone size are those listed in that table; D and trimming were worked out from the DNA. The data hold hundreds of thousands of clones, with approximately 90% observed a single time. Germline CDR1 and CDR2: SQVTM and ANQGSEA. This CDR3 spans 12 amino acids. J lost 4 bases, V lost 7 bases, and 6 bases had no gene match.

Sequencing used PBMCs or T cells enriched from blood (not recorded which). The J gene is TRBJ1-1, the V gene TRBV29-1; TRBD1 matches 7 bases. The receptor's source is a man aged 25 to 45 who had recovered from COVID-19. CDR3 nucleotides: TGCAGCGGCGTACAGGGGAGCACTGAAGCTTTCTTT. Translating gives CSGVQGSTEAFF.